This is a list of T cell receptor beta chains from one sample in a study of T cell responses to AZD1222 COVID-19 vaccine. Profiling relied on immunoSEQ multiplex PCR, and the TCRdb table lists in-frame clones only, not all of them. The sample consists of 100,000 to 150,000 clones, more than 75% of them appearing once. The sample here was peripheral blood, taken on day 0 of AZD1222 vaccination. Every receptor here comes from an adult in good health. Both conserved end residues are part of each CDR3. A D gene is named only where the DNA matches it firmly. Clone sizes are given selectively: once, few, many, or a class where the clone is expanded.

>NA|NA|TRBV5-1|TRBJ2-1
TGCGCCAGCAGCTTGGATCCGGGGAGCTCCTACAATGAGCAGTTCTTC
CASSLDPGSSYNEQFF
>NA|NA|TRBV18|TRBJ1-5
TGTGCCAGCTCACCCGAGGGCAATCAGCCCCAGCATTTT
CASSPEGNQPQHF
>NA|TRBD1|TRBV19|TRBJ2-4
TGTGCCAGTAGTATCGGAAGACAGGGGGCAGCCAAAAACATTCAGTACTTC
CASSIGRQGAAKNIQYF
>NA|NA|TRBV7-9|TRBJ1-3
TGTGCCAGCAGCTTATTCCCGGACGGAAACACCATATATTTT
CASSLFPDGNTIYF
>NA|NA|TRBV7-8|TRBJ2-2
TGTGCCAGCAGCTTAGGTTCGGCCGGGGAGCTGTTTTTT
CASSLGSAGELFF
>NA|TRBD1|TRBV2|TRBJ1-5
TGTGCCAGCAACCAACAAAAGGGGGACAGGGGGCATTTT
CASNQQKGDRGHF
>NA|NA|TRBV3-1/TRBV3-2|TRBJ2-7
TGTGCCAGCAGCCAGGAGGGAACCGTGATGGGGGAGCAGTACTTC
CASSQEGTVMGEQYF
>NA|NA|TRBV7-9|TRBJ1-2
TGTGCCAGCAGCCCCGGAGCAGTTAACTATGGCTACACCTTC
CASSPGAVNYGYTF
>once|TRBD1|TRBV3-1/TRBV3-2|TRBJ1-3
TGTGCCAGCACCAGGGGGAGTGGAAACACCATATATTTT
CASTRGSGNTIYF
>NA|NA|TRBV5-1|TRBJ2-7
TGCGCCAGCAGCTTGTCAGGGGCCGGGTCCTACGAGCAGTACTTC
CASSLSGAGSYEQYF